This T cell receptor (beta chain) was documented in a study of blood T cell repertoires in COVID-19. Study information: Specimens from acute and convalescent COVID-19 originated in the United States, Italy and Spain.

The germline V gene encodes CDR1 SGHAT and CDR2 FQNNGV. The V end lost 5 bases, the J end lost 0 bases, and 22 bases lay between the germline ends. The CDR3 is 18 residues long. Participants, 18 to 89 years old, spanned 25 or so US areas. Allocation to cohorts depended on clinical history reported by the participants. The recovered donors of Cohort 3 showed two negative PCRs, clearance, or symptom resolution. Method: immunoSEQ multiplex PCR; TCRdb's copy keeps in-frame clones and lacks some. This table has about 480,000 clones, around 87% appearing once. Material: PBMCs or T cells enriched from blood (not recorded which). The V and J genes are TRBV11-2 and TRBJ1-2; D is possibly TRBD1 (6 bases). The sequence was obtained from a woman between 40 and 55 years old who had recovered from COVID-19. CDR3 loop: CASSERDRGGRTNYGYTF. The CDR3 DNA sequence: TGTGCCAGCAGCGAACGGGATAGGGGGGGGAGGACTAACTATGGCTACACCTTC.